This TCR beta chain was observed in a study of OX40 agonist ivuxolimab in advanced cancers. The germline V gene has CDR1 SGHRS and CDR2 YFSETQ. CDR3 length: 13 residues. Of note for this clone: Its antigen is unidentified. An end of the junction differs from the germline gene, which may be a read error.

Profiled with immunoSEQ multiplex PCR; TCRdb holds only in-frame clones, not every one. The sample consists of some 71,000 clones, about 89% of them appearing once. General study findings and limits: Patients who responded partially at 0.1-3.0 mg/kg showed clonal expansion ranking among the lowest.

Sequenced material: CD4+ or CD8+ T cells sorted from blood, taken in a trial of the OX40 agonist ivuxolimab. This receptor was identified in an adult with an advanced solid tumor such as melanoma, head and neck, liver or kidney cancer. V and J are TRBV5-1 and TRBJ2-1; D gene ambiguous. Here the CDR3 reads CASSLHMVNEQFF. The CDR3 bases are TGTGCCAGCAGCTTACACATGGTCAATGAGCAGTTCTTC.